One sample yielded the 26 T cell receptor beta chains listed below, sequenced in a study of blood T cell repertoires in COVID-19. Some clones are missing from TCRdb's copy, which holds only in-frame ones; the method was immunoSEQ multiplex PCR. The data hold approximately 250,000 clones, with about 88% observed a single time. The sequenced sample was peripheral blood. All receptors come from a woman aged 55-69 years with COVID-19, enrolled during active disease.

The chain couples TRBV5-6 to TRBJ2-7, with 9 bases lining up with TRBD2. The length of the CDR3 is 16 residues. V lost 4 bases, J lost 0 bases, and 8 bases stayed unmatched. CDR1 and CDR2 from the germline V gene are SGHDT and YYEEEE. CDR3 nucleotide sequence: TGTGCCAGCAGCACTCTAGCGGGGTCGAGCTCCTACGAGCAGTACTTC. Translated: CASSTLAGSSSYEQYF.

In its sample, this clone was seen a few times. V and J are TRBV18 and TRBJ2-7, with 9 bases that match TRBD1. Germline assignment: CDR1 KGHSH and CDR2 LQKENI. The CDR3 has 14 amino acids. Trimming at V came to 2 bases and at J to 9 bases, leaving 8 bases not matched to a gene. The CDR3 coding sequence is TGTGCCAGCTCACCAGACAGGGGGAACACAGGGCAGTACTTC. Amino acid sequence: CASSPDRGNTGQYF. Variable domain in full (rest from reference TRBV18 and TRBJ2-7): NAGVMQNPRHLVRRRGQEARLRCSPMKGHSHVYWYRQLPEEGLKFMVYLQKENIIDESGMPKERFSAEFPKEGPSILRIQQVVRGDSAAYFCASSPDRGNTGQYFGPGTRLTVT.

The chain carries TRBV28 and TRBJ2-1; 11 bases match TRBD2. J lost 1 base, V lost 6 bases, and 5 bases had no gene match. The CDR3 runs 16 residues. Germline lookup yields CDR1 MDHEN and CDR2 SYDVKM. CDR3 nucleotides: TGTGCCAGCAGCTCGACTAGCGGGGAATCCTACAATGAGCAGTTCTTC. Amino acid sequence: CASSSTSGESYNEQFF.

This clone has a single count. In DNA form, the CDR3 reads TGTGCCAGCAATACGGACAGCCAAGAGACCCAGTACTTC. This sequence encodes CASNTDSQETQYF. The chain couples TRBV2 to TRBJ2-5, with TRBD1 as a possible D gene (6 bases). Germline CDR1 SNHLY, CDR2 FYNNEI. The V end was cut by 7 bases, the J end by 1 base, with 10 bases between. The CDR3 covers 13 residues.

The chain couples TRBV11-2 to TRBJ2-1, with 12 bases fitting TRBD1. Germline V gene sequence: CDR1 SGHAT, CDR2 FQNNGV. The CDR3 length is 15 residues. V lost 2 bases to trimming and J lost 7 bases; unmatched junction nucleotides: 3. DNA of the CDR3: TGTGCCAGCAGCTTATCGGGACAGGGGGCGAATGAGCAGTTCTTC. This translates into CASSLSGQGANEQFF.

The chain joins TRBV28 to TRBJ1-1; 7 nucleotides match TRBD1. Germline CDR1 MDHEN, CDR2 SYDVKM. V lost 6 bases to trimming and J lost 0 bases; unmatched junction nucleotides: 7. The CDR3 contains 15 residues. The CDR3 here is CASRPDRIMNTEAFF. CDR3 in DNA: TGTGCCAGCAGGCCGGACAGGATCATGAACACTGAAGCTTTCTTT.

This clone was recorded a few times. The chain combines TRBV19 with TRBJ1-1; 10 bases line up with TRBD1. The germline gives CDR1 LNHDA, CDR2 SQIVND (reference sequence). The CDR3 has 14 amino acids. The trim removed 7 bases at V and 3 bases at J, leaving 5 bases unmatched. CDR3 loop: CASTPGQGYTEAFF. DNA of the CDR3: TGTGCCAGTACCCCGGGACAGGGGTACACTGAAGCTTTCTTT.

The chain combines TRBV7-3 with TRBJ1-1; possible D gene TRBD1, 6 bases. The CDR3 contains 14 residues. V dropped 1 base and J dropped 6 bases, with 12 bases sitting between them. From germline, CDR1 is SGHTA and CDR2 FQGTGA. As DNA, the CDR3 is TGTGCCAGCAGCTTAAGCGGCCAGGGGTCTGAAGCTTTCTTT. Its translation is CASSLSGQGSEAFF.

This clone was detected only once. The chain combines TRBV9 with TRBJ1-4, with 8 bases matching TRBD1. V dropped 0 bases and J dropped 8; count of bases not matched to a gene: 6. The length of the CDR3 is 15 residues. CDR1 and CDR2 (germline): SGDLS, YYNGEE. CDR3 coding DNA: TGTGCCAGCAGCGTAGACGGACAGGGAAGAGAAAAACTGTTTTTT. Translating gives CASSVDGQGREKLFF.

This clone was seen only once. V gene TRBV5-4 combines with J gene TRBJ2-2; 10 bases fit TRBD1. The CDR3 runs 16 residues. Germline CDR1 reads SGHNT; CDR2 reads YYREEE (reference sequence). V lost 6 bases to trimming and J lost 3 bases; unmatched junction nucleotides: 8. CDR3 sequence: CASTRKGQGYTGELFF. The CDR3 bases are TGTGCCAGCACCCGGAAGGGACAGGGGTACACCGGGGAGCTGTTTTTT.

The chain employs TRBV2 and TRBJ1-6; 12 bases are a match to TRBD1. Germline CDR1 SNHLY, CDR2 FYNNEI. The ends lost 6 bases at V and 11 bases at J; junction bases unmatched: 5. CDR3 length equals 14 residues. The CDR3 loop is CASRVRDRGPPLHF. CDR3 DNA sequence: TGTGCCAGCAGGGTCCGGGACAGGGGGCCACCCCTCCACTTT.

The sample holds a few counts of this clone. The chain employs TRBV3-1 (or the pseudogene TRBV3-2) and TRBJ1-2, with 11 bases fitting TRBD1. The CDR3 extends over 13 amino acids. Germline V gene data show CDR1 as LGHDT and CDR2 as YNNKEL (reference sequence). V lost 7 bases to trimming and J lost 9 bases; unmatched junction nucleotides: 7. The CDR3 spells CASTFGTGGSYTF. CDR3 coding DNA: TGTGCCAGCACCTTCGGGACAGGGGGTAGCTACACCTTC.

The chain carries TRBV19 and TRBJ2-6, with D uncertain. The CDR3 is made up of 15 amino acids. Trimming shortened V by 3 bases and J by 0 bases, and 6 bases separated the two germline ends. Germline loops: CDR1 LNHDA, CDR2 SQIVND (reference sequence). The chain's CDR3 is CASSIGDSGANVLTF. The CDR3, as DNA: TGTGCCAGTAGTATTGGAGACTCTGGGGCCAACGTCCTGACTTTC.

V usage is TRBV7-9 and J usage is TRBJ2-5, with D possibly TRBD2 on 6 matching bases. This CDR3 is 15 amino acids long. The V and J ends lost 3 bases and 1 base respectively, with 12 bases between them. The V gene's germline CDR1 is SEHNR and CDR2 FQNEAQ (reference sequence). CDR3 residues: CASSLRDPTQETQYF. DNA for the CDR3: TGTGCCAGCAGCTTGCGGGACCCCACCCAAGAGACCCAGTACTTC.

This chain links TRBV5-1 with TRBJ2-1, with D maybe TRBD1 (6 bases). This CDR3 has 15 amino acids. The V gene's germline CDR1 is SGHRS and CDR2 YFSETQ. Deletions cut 4 bases from V and 0 bases from J, with 11 bases between. The CDR3, as DNA: TGCGCCAGCAGCCTGGACAGCACCTCCTACAATGAGCAGTTCTTC. Amino acids: CASSLDSTSYNEQFF.

This chain links TRBV6-2 or TRBV6-3 with TRBJ1-1; 7 nucleotides match TRBD1. Germline V gene sequence: CDR1 MNHEY, CDR2 SVGEGT. After removal of 5 bases from V and 3 bases from J, the junction contained 12 bases not matched to a gene. This CDR3 has 16 amino acids. This CDR3 is CASSPRFPDRDTEAFF. The DNA of the CDR3 is TGTGCCAGCAGTCCCCGATTCCCCGACAGGGACACTGAAGCTTTCTTT.

The chain employs TRBV6-5 and TRBJ2-1; 10 bases are a match to TRBD1. Germline CDR1 MNHEY, CDR2 SVGAGI. The trim removed 6 bases at V and 8 bases at J, leaving 10 bases unmatched. This CDR3 has 15 amino acids. The CDR3 reads CASSTPGQGIDEQFF. The CDR3 nucleotides read TGTGCCAGCAGCACTCCGGGACAGGGGATCGATGAGCAGTTCTTC.

The CDR3 region is CASSVLSTDTQYF. CDR3 nucleotides: TGTGCCAGCAGCGTCCTAAGCACAGATACGCAGTATTTT. The chain uses TRBV9 and TRBJ2-3; D gene ambiguous. Germline V CDR1 and CDR2: SGDLS, YYNGEE. The CDR3 has 13 amino acids. Between the trimmed V and J ends, which lost 2 bases and 0 bases, there was a span of 4 bases. Using reference TRBV9 and TRBJ2-3 for the parts outside the CDR3, the full variable domain is DSGVTQTPKHLITATGQRVTLRCSPRSGDLSVYWYQQSLDQGLQFLIQYYNGEERAKGNILERFSAQQFPDLHSELNLSSLELGDSALYFCASSVLSTDTQYFGPGTRLTVL.

This clone was observed a handful of times. The chain combines TRBV7-3 with TRBJ2-7; a possible D gene is TRBD1 (6 bases). Germline CDR1 is SGHTA and CDR2 is FQGTGA. The V and J ends lost 2 bases and 4 bases respectively, with 12 bases between them. The CDR3 is 14 residues long. The CDR3 DNA reads as TGTGCCAGCAGCTTAGGTGGCAGGGGTTACGAGCAGTACTTC. Translation: CASSLGGRGYEQYF.

This chain uses TRBV6-1 with TRBJ2-1, with 9 bases aligning to TRBD1. The CDR3 has 18 residues. J was trimmed by 2 bases and V by 4 bases; bases with no gene match: 12. Germline values: CDR1 MNHNS, CDR2 SASEGT. This CDR3 reads CASSARHGGQGTYNEQFF. CDR3 coding DNA: TGTGCCAGCAGTGCACGGCATGGGGGACAGGGAACCTACAATGAGCAGTTCTTC.

This chain uses TRBV25-1 with TRBJ2-4; D might be TRBD1 (7 bases). Trimming pared 4 bases from V and 10 bases from J, leaving 17 bases between. This CDR3 region has 14 residues. Germline CDR1 is MGHDK and CDR2 is SYGVNS. DNA for the CDR3: TGTGCCAGCAGTGGCGGTGGCAGGGGGGTTATTCAGTACTTC. Translating gives CASSGGGRGVIQYF.

The rearrangement uses TRBV20-1 and TRBJ2-3; 10 bases match TRBD1. CDR1 is DFQATT, CDR2 SNEGSKA, per germline (reference sequence). V lost 3 bases to trimming and J lost 7 bases; unmatched junction nucleotides: 4. The CDR3 contains 13 residues. CDR3 nucleotides: TGCAGTGCTAGTGGGACAGGGGTACATACGCAGTATTTT. Its protein product is CSASGTGVHTQYF.

This chain uses TRBV4-1 with TRBJ1-5, with 12 bases identical to TRBD1. The CDR3 consists of 14 residues. V was pared by 11 bases and J by 6 bases, with 8 bases of the junction left unmatched. Germline lookup yields CDR1 MGHRA and CDR2 YSYEKL. CDR3 nucleotides: TGCGCCGAGGGGGGACAGGGGGCTTGTCAGCCCCAGCATTTT. This codes for CAEGGQGACQPQHF.

The rearrangement joins TRBV18 to TRBJ2-1, with 13 bases lining up with TRBD2. J lost 10 bases, V lost 6 bases, and 9 bases had no gene match. The CDR3 is 15 amino acids. CDR1 is KGHSH, CDR2 LQKENI, per germline. The CDR3 coding sequence is TGTGCCAGCTCCCAGGGACTAGCGGGAAACGAAGAGCAGTTCTTC. Translating gives CASSQGLAGNEEQFF.

The V call is TRBV6-5, the J call TRBJ1-4; D possibly corresponds to TRBD1 (5 bases). The CDR3 totals 15 residues. The ends were cut back, 0 bases at V and 7 bases at J, with 12 bases in the middle. CDR1 is MNHEY, CDR2 SVGAGI, per germline. CDR3 region: CASSYSLRGGEKLFF. CDR3 bases: TGTGCCAGCAGTTACTCGCTACGCGGGGGTGAAAAACTGTTTTTT.

The chain joins TRBV4-1 to TRBJ1-5; possibly TRBD1 for D (6 bases). This CDR3 has 20 residues. V was shortened by 0 bases and J by 0 bases, with 21 bases between the two germline ends. In germline, CDR1 is MGHRA, CDR2 YSYEKL. Here the CDR3 reads CASSQDRGGPNYYSNQPQHF. The DNA of the CDR3 is TGCGCCAGCAGCCAAGATCGGGGGGGCCCTAACTACTATAGCAATCAGCCCCAGCATTTT.